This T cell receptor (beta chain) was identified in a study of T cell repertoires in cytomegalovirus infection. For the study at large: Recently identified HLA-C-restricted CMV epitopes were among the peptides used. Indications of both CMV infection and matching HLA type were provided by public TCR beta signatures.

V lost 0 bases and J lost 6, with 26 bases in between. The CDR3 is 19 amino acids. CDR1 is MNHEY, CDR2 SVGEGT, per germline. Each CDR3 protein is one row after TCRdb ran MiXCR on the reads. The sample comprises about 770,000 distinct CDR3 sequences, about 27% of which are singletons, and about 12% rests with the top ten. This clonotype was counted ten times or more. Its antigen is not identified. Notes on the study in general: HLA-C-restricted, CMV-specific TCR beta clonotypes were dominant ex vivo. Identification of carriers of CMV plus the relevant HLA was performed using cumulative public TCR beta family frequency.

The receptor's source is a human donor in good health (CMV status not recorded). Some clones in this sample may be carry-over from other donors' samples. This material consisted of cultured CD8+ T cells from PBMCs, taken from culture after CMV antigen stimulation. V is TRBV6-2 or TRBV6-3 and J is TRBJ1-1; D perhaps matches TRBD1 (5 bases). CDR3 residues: CASSYSTHSIMGTEAEAFF. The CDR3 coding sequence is TGTGCCAGCAGTTACTCGACGCACAGTATCATGGGGACTGAAGCTGAAGCTTTCTTT.